These 18 T cell receptor beta chains came from one sample sequenced in a study of T cell responses to AZD1222 COVID-19 vaccine. Here immunoSEQ multiplex PCR was the method, and the copy in TCRdb shows in-frame clones only, minus some. The table lists around 66,000 clones, roughly 84% of them singletons. Material: peripheral blood, obtained on day 0 of AZD1222 vaccination. These receptors all come from an adult in good health.

This clone was seen more than once but under ten times. The gene calls are TRBV6-5 and TRBJ1-1, with 7 bases lining up with TRBD1. Losses at the gene ends were 8 bases for V and 2 bases for J; bases not matched to a gene: 2. The germline V gene has CDR1 MNHEY and CDR2 SVGAGI. The CDR3 covers 12 residues. Here the CDR3 DNA reads TGTGCCAGCCGACAGGGTAACACTGAAGCTTTCTTT. Translated: CASRQGNTEAFF.

The rearrangement links TRBV6-5 to TRBJ2-5; TRBD2 matches at 8 bases. The CDR3 totals 15 residues. The J segment lost 2 bases and the V segment lost 5 bases, leaving 7 bases of the junction unmatched. Germline lookup yields CDR1 MNHEY and CDR2 SVGAGI. The CDR3 coding sequence is TGTGCCAGCAGTAATGTAGCGGGGCAGCAAGAGACCCAGTACTTC. Residues: CASSNVAGQQETQYF.

The rearrangement uses TRBV19 and TRBJ2-1; 8 nucleotides agree with TRBD1. The CDR3 is made up of 13 amino acids. CDR1 LNHDA and CDR2 SQIVND come from the germline V gene (reference sequence). V shed 7 bases and J 8 bases; nucleotides not matched to a gene: 7. The CDR3 region is CASTGDRHHEQFF. In nucleotides, the CDR3 is TGTGCCAGTACTGGGGACAGGCACCATGAGCAGTTCTTC.

The chain combines TRBV5-6 with TRBJ2-7, with a possible D match to TRBD1 (5 bases). CDR3 length: 14 amino acids. Trimming took 0 bases from V and 6 from J, leaving 13 bases between them. Germline assignment: CDR1 SGHDT and CDR2 YYEEEE. CDR3 residues: CASSLATGSLEQYF. The CDR3 bases are TGTGCCAGCAGCTTGGCAACAGGTTCTCTCGAGCAGTACTTC.

This rearrangement joins TRBV27 to TRBJ1-1; tentative D call: TRBD1 (5 bases). The CDR3 sequence is 14 residues long. The germline V gene has CDR1 MNHEY and CDR2 SMNVEV (reference sequence). With 2 bases removed from V and 3 bases from J, the gap between germline ends came to 10 bases. The chain's CDR3 is CASSLGGGDTEAFF. CDR3 DNA sequence: TGTGCCAGCAGTTTAGGGGGTGGGGACACTGAAGCTTTCTTT.

The genes are TRBV18 and TRBJ1-5; no clear D gene. The V gene's germline CDR1 is KGHSH and CDR2 LQKENI. Trimming removed 4 bases from V and 4 bases from J, with 14 bases in between. The length of the CDR3 is 15 residues. CDR3 DNA: TGTGCCAGCTCACTTACGCCTGACCGAAATCAGCCCCAGCATTTT. This gives the protein CASSLTPDRNQPQHF.

J is TRBJ1-1 and V is TRBV5-1; 9 nucleotides line up with TRBD1. The germline V gene encodes CDR1 SGHRS and CDR2 YFSETQ. Trimming at V came to 2 bases and at J to 2 bases, leaving 7 bases not matched to a gene. The CDR3 runs to 16 residues. The CDR3 nucleotides read TGCGCCAGCAGCTTTGTATTGACAGGGGGAAACACTGAAGCTTTCTTT. Translated, it gives CASSFVLTGGNTEAFF.

The chain joins TRBV14 to TRBJ1-1, with unresolved D. The V and J ends lost 3 bases and 2 bases respectively, with 7 bases between them. The length of the CDR3 is 13 residues. CDR1 is SGHDN and CDR2 is FVKESK in the germline V gene. The CDR3 loop is CASSHFINTEAFF. The CDR3 DNA reads TGTGCCAGCAGCCACTTTATAAACACTGAAGCTTTCTTT.

This rearrangement joins TRBV7-2 to TRBJ1-2, with 7 positions matching TRBD1. There are 15 residues in the CDR3. The germline V gene has CDR1 SGHTA and CDR2 FQGNSA. Trimming cost V 5 bases and J 4 bases; bases outside gene matches: 10. The CDR3 coding sequence is TGTGCCAGCAGCCAACAGACAGGGCCTAGCTATGGCTACACCTTC. It encodes CASSQQTGPSYGYTF.

The rearrangement links TRBV7-2 to TRBJ2-7; D gene unclear. Looked up from germline, CDR1 is SGHTA and CDR2 is FQGNSA. V lost 1 base to trimming and J lost 0 bases, with 7 bases between them. The CDR3 is made up of 14 amino acids. This CDR3 is CASSLVGSSYEQYF. CDR3 in DNA: TGTGCCAGCAGCTTAGTGGGCAGCTCCTACGAGCAGTACTTC.

Comment on this clone: A junction boundary mismatches the germline segment, possibly from a read error. Written as DNA, the CDR3 is TGTGCCCACATGGGCGGGGGACGGCGATACACAGATACGCAGTATTTC. Protein: CAHMGGGRRYTDTQYF. V gene TRBV25-1 combines with J gene TRBJ2-3, with 7 bases fitting TRBD2. Germline V CDR1 and CDR2: MGHDK, SYGVNS. This CDR3 region has 16 residues.

Notes on this clone: This specimen includes other DNA sequences encoding the same CDR3. The chain is built from TRBV11-3 and TRBJ2-7; D unclear. The CDR3 has 14 amino acids. CDR1 is SGHNT, CDR2 YENEEA, per germline. Trimming cost V 0 bases and J 0 bases, with 6 bases left between them. In nucleotides, the CDR3 is TGTGCCAGCAGCTTAGACCCGGGCTCCTACGAGCAGTACTTC. This encodes CASSLDPGSYEQYF.

This clone was recorded once. The V and J genes are TRBV6-1 and TRBJ2-7, with TRBD2 identical over 7 bases. The CDR3 covers 17 residues. J was trimmed by 0 bases and V by 2 bases; bases with no gene match: 10. The germline gives CDR1 MNHNS, CDR2 SASEGT. As DNA, the CDR3 is TGTGCCAGCAGTGAATCCCTATTGGAGCGGGGCTCCTACGAGCAGTACTTC. Its protein is CASSESLLERGSYEQYF.

This clone came up a few times. The V call is TRBV30, the J call TRBJ2-1; 9 bases line up with TRBD2. CDR1 is GTSNPN, CDR2 SVGIG, per germline (reference sequence). J gave up 5 bases and V 3 bases, and 2 bases lay outside the gene matches. The CDR3 has 13 residues. The CDR3 is CAWRSSGNNEQFF. The CDR3 DNA reads as TGTGCCTGGAGGTCTAGCGGGAACAATGAGCAGTTCTTC.

This chain connects TRBV11-3 to TRBJ1-4; possible D gene TRBD1, 6 bases. Germline V gene data show CDR1 as SGHNT and CDR2 as YENEEA. The CDR3 has 14 amino acids. The ends were cut back, 2 bases at V and 8 bases at J, with 12 bases in the middle. The CDR3 DNA reads TGTGCCAGCAGCTTAAACAGGGTGGGGGAAAAACTGTTTTTT. This encodes CASSLNRVGEKLFF.

The rearrangement links TRBV5-6 to TRBJ1-2, with 12 bases matching TRBD1. J was trimmed by 8 bases and V by 3 bases; bases with no gene match: 8. This CDR3 region has 15 residues. From germline, CDR1 is SGHDT and CDR2 YYEEEE. CDR3 residues: CASSSRDRGLIGYTF. In nucleotides, the CDR3 is TGTGCCAGCAGCTCCCGGGACAGGGGGCTAATCGGCTACACCTTC.

This clone has only one observation. The chain carries TRBV6-4 and TRBJ1-5; TRBD1 agrees at 7 bases. V shed 10 bases, J shed 2 bases, and the junction held 23 bases outside the gene matches. The length of the CDR3 is 19 residues. CDR1 is MRHNA and CDR2 is SNTAGT in the germline V gene. The DNA of the CDR3 is TGTGCCACCCAAGCAGGCCCCACACAGGGGCGTTGGGGCAATCAGCCCCAGCATTTT. It is translated as CATQAGPTQGRWGNQPQHF.

The genes are TRBV6-6 and TRBJ2-7, with a possible D match to TRBD1 (6 bases). This CDR3 is 16 amino acids long. Per the germline V gene, CDR1 is MNHNY and CDR2 is SVGAGI (reference sequence). The germline V and J ends were trimmed by 2 bases and 2 bases, with 16 bases remaining between them. The CDR3 sequence: CASSYPRGQGPYEQYF. In DNA, the CDR3 is TGTGCCAGCAGTTACCCCCGGGGTCAGGGGCCCTACGAGCAGTACTTC.